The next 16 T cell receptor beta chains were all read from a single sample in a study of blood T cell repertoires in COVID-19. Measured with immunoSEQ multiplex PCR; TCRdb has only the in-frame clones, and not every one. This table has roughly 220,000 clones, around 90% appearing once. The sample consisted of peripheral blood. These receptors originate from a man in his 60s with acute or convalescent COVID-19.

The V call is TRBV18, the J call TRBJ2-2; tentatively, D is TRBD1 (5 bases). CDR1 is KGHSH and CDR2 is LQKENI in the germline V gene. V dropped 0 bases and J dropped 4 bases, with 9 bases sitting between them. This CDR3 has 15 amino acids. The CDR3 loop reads CASSPPGQPTGELFF. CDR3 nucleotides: TGTGCCAGCTCACCACCGGGGCAGCCCACCGGGGAGCTGTTTTTT.

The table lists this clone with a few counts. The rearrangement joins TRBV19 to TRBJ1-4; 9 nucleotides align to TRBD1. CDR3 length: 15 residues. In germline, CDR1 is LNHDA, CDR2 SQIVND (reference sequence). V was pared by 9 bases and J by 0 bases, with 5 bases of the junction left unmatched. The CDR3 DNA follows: TGTGCCAGCCGGGACAGGGAGGCAACTAATGAAAAACTGTTTTTT. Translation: CASRDREATNEKLFF.

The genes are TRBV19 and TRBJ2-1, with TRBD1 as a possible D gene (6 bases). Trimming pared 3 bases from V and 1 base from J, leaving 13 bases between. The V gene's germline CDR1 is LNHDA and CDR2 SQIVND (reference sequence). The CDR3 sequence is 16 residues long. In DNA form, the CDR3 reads TGTGCCAGTAGTATGGCCGGGACAACTTCCTACAATGAGCAGTTCTTC. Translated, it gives CASSMAGTTSYNEQFF. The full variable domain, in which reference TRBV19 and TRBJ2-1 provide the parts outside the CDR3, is DGGITQSPKYLFRKEGQNVTLSCEQNLNHDAMYWYRQDPGQGLRLIYYSQIVNDFQKGDIAEGYSVSREKKESFPLTVTSAQKNPTAFYLCASSMAGTTSYNEQFFGPGTRLTVL.

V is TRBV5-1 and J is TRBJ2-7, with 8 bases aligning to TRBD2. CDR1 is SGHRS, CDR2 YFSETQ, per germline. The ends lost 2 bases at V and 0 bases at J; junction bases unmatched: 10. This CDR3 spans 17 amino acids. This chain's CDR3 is CASSLYRGGGNSYEQYF. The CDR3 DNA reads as TGCGCCAGCAGCTTATATAGGGGCGGGGGGAACTCCTACGAGCAGTACTTC.

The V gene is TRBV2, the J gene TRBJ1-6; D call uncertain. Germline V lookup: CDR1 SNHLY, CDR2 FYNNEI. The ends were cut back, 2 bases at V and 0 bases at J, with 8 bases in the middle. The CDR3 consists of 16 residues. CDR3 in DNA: TGTGCCAGCAGTGAACGGGTCAGCTCCTATAATTCACCCCTCCACTTT. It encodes CASSERVSSYNSPLHF.

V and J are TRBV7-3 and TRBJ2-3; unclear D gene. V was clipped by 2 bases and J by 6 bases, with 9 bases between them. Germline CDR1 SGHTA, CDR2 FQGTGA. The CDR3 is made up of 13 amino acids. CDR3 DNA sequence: TGTGCCAGCAGCTTATCACCGCGGGATACGCAGTATTTT. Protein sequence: CASSLSPRDTQYF.

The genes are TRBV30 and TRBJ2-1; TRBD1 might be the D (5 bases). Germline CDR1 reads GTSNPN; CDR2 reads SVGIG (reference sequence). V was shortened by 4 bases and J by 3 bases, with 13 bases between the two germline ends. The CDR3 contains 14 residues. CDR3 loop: CAWTPGAFYNEQFF. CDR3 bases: TGTGCCTGGACCCCTGGGGCGTTCTACAATGAGCAGTTCTTC. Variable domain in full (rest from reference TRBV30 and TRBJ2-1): SQTIHQWPATLVQPVGSPLSLECTVEGTSNPNLYWYRQAAGRGLQLLFYSVGIGQISSEVPQNLSASRPQDRQFILSSKKLLLSDSGFYLCAWTPGAFYNEQFFGPGTRLTVL.

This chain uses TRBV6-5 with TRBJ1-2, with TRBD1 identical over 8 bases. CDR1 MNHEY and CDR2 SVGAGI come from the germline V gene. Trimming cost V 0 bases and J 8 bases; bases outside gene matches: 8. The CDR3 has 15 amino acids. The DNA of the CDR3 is TGTGCCAGCAGTTACTCGGCAGGGGGCGGACTAGGCTACACCTTC. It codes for CASSYSAGGGLGYTF.

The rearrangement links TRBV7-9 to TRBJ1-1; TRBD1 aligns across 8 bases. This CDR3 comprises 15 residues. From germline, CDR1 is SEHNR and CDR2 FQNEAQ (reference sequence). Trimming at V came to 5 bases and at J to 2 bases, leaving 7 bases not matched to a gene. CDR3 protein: CASSEGQGSNTEAFF. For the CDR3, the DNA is TGTGCCAGCAGCGAAGGACAGGGTAGTAACACTGAAGCTTTCTTT.

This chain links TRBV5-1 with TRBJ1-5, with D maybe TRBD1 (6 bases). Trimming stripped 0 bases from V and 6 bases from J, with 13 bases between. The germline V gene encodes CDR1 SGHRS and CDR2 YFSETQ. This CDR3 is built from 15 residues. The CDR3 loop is CASSLAGEVGQPQHF. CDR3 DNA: TGCGCCAGCAGCTTGGCAGGGGAAGTCGGTCAGCCCCAGCATTTT.

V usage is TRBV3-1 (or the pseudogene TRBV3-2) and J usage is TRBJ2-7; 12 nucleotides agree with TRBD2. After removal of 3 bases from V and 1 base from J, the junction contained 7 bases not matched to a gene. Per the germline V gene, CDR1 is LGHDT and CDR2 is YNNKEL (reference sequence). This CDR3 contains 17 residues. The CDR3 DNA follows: TGTGCCAGCAGCCAGGCCAGACTAGCGGGGGCGTCCTACGAGCAGTACTTC. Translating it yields CASSQARLAGASYEQYF.

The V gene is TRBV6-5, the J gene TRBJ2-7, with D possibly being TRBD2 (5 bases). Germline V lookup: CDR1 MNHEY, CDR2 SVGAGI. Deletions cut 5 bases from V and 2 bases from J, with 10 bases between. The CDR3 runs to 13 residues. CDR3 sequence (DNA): TGTGCCAGCAGTCACGTGGGAGCCTACGAGCAGTACTTC. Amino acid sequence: CASSHVGAYEQYF.

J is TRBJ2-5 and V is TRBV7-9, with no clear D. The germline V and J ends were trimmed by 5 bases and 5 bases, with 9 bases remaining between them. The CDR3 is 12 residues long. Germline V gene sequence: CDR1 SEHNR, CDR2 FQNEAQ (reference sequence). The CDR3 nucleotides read TGTGCCAGCAGCCGCGAAGTTGAGACCCAGTACTTC. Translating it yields CASSREVETQYF.

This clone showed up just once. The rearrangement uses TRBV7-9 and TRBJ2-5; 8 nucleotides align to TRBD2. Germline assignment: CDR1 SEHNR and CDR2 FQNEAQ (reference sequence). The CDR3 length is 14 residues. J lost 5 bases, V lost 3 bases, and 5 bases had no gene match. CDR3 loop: CASSFRGGLETQYF. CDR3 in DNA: TGTGCCAGCAGCTTCCGGGGGGGGTTGGAGACCCAGTACTTC.

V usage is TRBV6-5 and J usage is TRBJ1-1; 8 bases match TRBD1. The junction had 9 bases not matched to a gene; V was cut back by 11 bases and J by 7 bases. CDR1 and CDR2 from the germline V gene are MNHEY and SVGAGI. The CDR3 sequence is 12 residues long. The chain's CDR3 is CAAGGLGGEAFF. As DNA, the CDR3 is TGTGCCGCAGGGGGCTTGGGGGGTGAAGCTTTCTTT.

This CDR3 is CASSPVAGGGETQYF. Here the CDR3 DNA reads TGTGCCAGCAGCCCTGTCGCGGGGGGAGGAGAGACCCAGTACTTC. The rearrangement uses TRBV2 and TRBJ2-5, with TRBD2 identical over 8 bases. J lost 4 bases, V lost 6 bases, and 10 bases had no gene match. Germline lookup yields CDR1 SNHLY and CDR2 FYNNEI. The CDR3 spans 15 residues.